The 18 T cell receptor beta chains below all came from one sample that was sequenced in a study of blood T cells in healthy people across ages. Through a sample-barcoded 5' primer and a J-beta primer mix, a second PCR was run for roughly 7 to 12 cycles. MiXCR, run by TCRdb on the 5' RACE reads, gives a single entry per CDR3 protein. The data show about 940,000 distinct CDR3 sequences, around 48% seen once. The source material was blood. The receptors come from a man under 40 in good health.

The rearrangement links TRBV29-1 to TRBJ2-1; 7 bases line up with TRBD1. Germline-derived CDR1 and CDR2 are SQVTM and ANQGSEA. Trimming at V came to 5 bases and at J to 3 bases, leaving 4 bases not matched to a gene. CDR3 length: 13 amino acids. CDR3 in amino acids: CSVTGANYNEQFF. CDR3 nucleotide sequence: TGCAGCGTTACAGGGGCCAACTACAATGAGCAGTTCTTC.

At least ten counts were recorded for this clonotype. The chain recombines TRBV9 with TRBJ2-3; the match to TRBD2 covers 9 bases. CDR1 and CDR2 (germline): SGDLS, YYNGEE. Trimming took 0 bases from V and 3 from J; bases not matched to a gene: 5. The CDR3 is 16 amino acids. CDR3: CASSVAAGGQTDTQYF. The CDR3 DNA is TGTGCCAGCAGCGTAGCGGCGGGGGGGCAGACAGATACGCAGTATTTT.

V is TRBV27 and J is TRBJ1-1; D perhaps matches TRBD1 (6 bases). V was clipped by 3 bases and J by 6 bases, with 14 bases between them. This CDR3 has 14 residues. Germline CDR1 reads MNHEY; CDR2 reads SMNVEV (reference sequence). CDR3: CASSFSTGRAEAFF. The CDR3 DNA reads TGTGCCAGCAGTTTCTCCACAGGGCGCGCTGAAGCTTTCTTT.

Turning to this clonotype: One end of the junction varies from germline; a read error may be responsible. This chain connects TRBV4-1 to TRBJ2-1; 7 bases match TRBD1. Germline CDR1 MGHRA, CDR2 YSYEKL. The CDR3 contains 16 residues. The CDR3 bases are TGCACCAGCAGCCAAGACAGGGCTTTTACAGTCAATGAGCAGTTCTTC. Protein product: CTSSQDRAFTVNEQFF.

The V gene is TRBV20-1, the J gene TRBJ2-2, with 12 bases that match TRBD2. V shed 5 bases and J 5 bases; nucleotides not matched to a gene: 6. The CDR3 is 15 amino acids. Germline V gene lookup returns CDR1 DFQATT and CDR2 SNEGSKA (reference sequence). DNA of the CDR3: TGCAGTGCTGGCCGGACTAGCGGGGTTACCGGGGAGCTGTTTTTT. It specifies CSAGRTSGVTGELFF.

This clonotype has more than one count but fewer than ten. This chain links TRBV5-6 with TRBJ2-5; TRBD1 or TRBD2 may be the D gene (5 bases each). Germline values: CDR1 SGHDT, CDR2 YYEEEE. This CDR3 comprises 16 residues. V lost 6 bases and J lost 11, with 29 bases in between. The chain's CDR3 is CASTGIGQGVYNEQYF. The CDR3 nucleotides are TGTGCCAGCACCGGGATCGGGCAGGGTGTCTACAATGAGCAGTACTTC.

This clonotype was detected a few times. The CDR3 loop reads CASSYIDRQNYGYTF. The CDR3 coding sequence is TGTGCCAGCAGTTACATCGACAGGCAAAACTATGGCTACACCTTC. The chain is built from TRBV6-5 and TRBJ1-2; D perhaps matches TRBD1 (6 bases). Per the germline V gene, CDR1 is MNHEY and CDR2 is SVGAGI. With 2 bases removed from V and 2 bases from J, the gap between germline ends came to 12 bases. CDR3 length: 15 amino acids.

This clonotype has more than one count but fewer than ten. The chain carries TRBV6-6 and TRBJ1-2, with D possibly matching TRBD1 (5 bases). Trimming cost V 2 bases and J 1 base, with 14 bases left between them. The CDR3 covers 16 residues. Germline CDR1 reads MNHNY; CDR2 reads SVGAGI (reference sequence). The CDR3 here is CASSYDRQGNNYGYTF. The CDR3 DNA follows: TGTGCCAGCAGTTACGATCGCCAGGGAAATAACTATGGCTACACCTTC.

V gene TRBV10-3 combines with J gene TRBJ2-7, with 9 bases fitting TRBD1. The germline gives CDR1 ENHRY, CDR2 SYGVKD. Trimming took 3 bases from V and 2 from J; bases not matched to a gene: 8. The CDR3 consists of 16 residues. CDR3 protein: CAISDPGQGGTYEQYF. CDR3 coding DNA: TGTGCCATCAGTGATCCGGGACAGGGAGGAACCTACGAGCAGTACTTC.

This chain links TRBV3-1 with TRBJ1-1; 11 bases agree with TRBD1. V lost 1 base and J lost 0; bases outside the gene matches: 1. The CDR3 runs to 16 residues. Germline CDR1 LGHDT, CDR2 YNNKEL (reference sequence). The CDR3 region is CASSQGTGGVNTEAFF. For the CDR3, the DNA is TGTGCCAGCAGCCAAGGGACAGGGGGCGTGAACACTGAAGCTTTCTTT.

Worth noting for this clonotype: A junction end diverges from the germline sequence, so it may reflect a read error. V usage is TRBV5-1 and J usage is TRBJ1-1; D is uncertain. Per germline, CDR1 SGHRS and CDR2 YFSETQ. The CDR3 runs to 14 residues. The CDR3 coding sequence is TGCGTCAGCAGCTTGGCGCCGATGAACACTGAAGCTTTCTTT. Residues: CVSSLAPMNTEAFF.

The chain couples TRBV3-1 to TRBJ1-4, with D uncertain. V lost 0 bases and J 2 bases, leaving 7 bases between the germline ends. This CDR3 is 15 amino acids long. Germline loops: CDR1 LGHDT, CDR2 YNNKEL (reference sequence). The CDR3: CASSQDGRTNEKLFF. CDR3 DNA: TGTGCCAGCAGCCAAGACGGGAGGACTAATGAAAAACTGTTTTTT.

The gene calls are TRBV20-1 and TRBJ2-2; D is ambiguous. V lost 7 bases and J 7 bases, leaving 16 bases between the germline ends. The CDR3 contains 13 residues. CDR1 and CDR2 (germline): DFQATT, SNEGSKA (reference sequence). CDR3: CSVLTLLDGELFF. For the CDR3, the DNA is TGCAGTGTGTTAACGTTACTTGACGGGGAGCTGTTTTTT.

A note on this clonotype: Since a much larger clone is just one base distant, this may be a read error. The V and J genes are TRBV20-1 and TRBJ2-5; 11 nucleotides agree with TRBD2. V was pared by 2 bases and J by 11 bases, with 25 bases of the junction left unmatched. The CDR3 loop spans 19 amino acids. In germline, CDR1 is DFQATT, CDR2 SNEGSKA (reference sequence). This chain's CDR3 is CSARSLTSGIPGSHNEQYF. CDR3 bases: TGCAGTGCTAGATCATTGACTAGCGGGATCCCCGGGTCACACAATGAGCAGTACTTC.

The V call is TRBV12-3 or TRBV12-4, the J call TRBJ2-1, with TRBD1 matching over 10 bases. The CDR3 runs 16 residues. Trimming cost V 0 bases and J 6 bases; bases outside gene matches: 5. The CDR3: CASSLALGTGVNEQFF. Written as DNA, the CDR3 is TGTGCCAGCAGTTTAGCGCTAGGGACAGGGGTCAATGAGCAGTTCTTC.

The V gene is TRBV20-1, the J gene TRBJ1-6; the D gene is possibly TRBD1 (5 bases). Trimming pared 6 bases from V and 10 bases from J, leaving 22 bases between. Germline V lookup: CDR1 DFQATT, CDR2 SNEGSKA (reference sequence). The CDR3 length is 15 residues. CDR3 nucleotide sequence: TGCAGTGCCACACCGGACACATGGGGCGGCTCACCCCTCCACTTT. As protein: CSATPDTWGGSPLHF.

The V call is TRBV5-1, the J call TRBJ2-7; TRBD1 is a possible D gene (6 bases). The V end lost 4 bases, the J end lost 7 bases, and 15 bases lay between the germline ends. The CDR3 spans 13 residues. Germline V lookup: CDR1 SGHRS, CDR2 YFSETQ. This CDR3 is CASSGDRPLEQYF. The CDR3 DNA follows: TGCGCCAGCAGCGGAGACAGGCCACTTGAGCAGTACTTC.

The chain has TRBV6-1 and TRBJ1-4; D gene unclear. Per germline, CDR1 MNHNS and CDR2 SASEGT. V lost 4 bases and J lost 5, with 8 bases in between. This CDR3 spans 13 amino acids. Written as DNA, the CDR3 is TGTGCCAGCAGTGTCCGGAACAATGAAAAACTGTTTTTT. Amino acid sequence: CASSVRNNEKLFF.